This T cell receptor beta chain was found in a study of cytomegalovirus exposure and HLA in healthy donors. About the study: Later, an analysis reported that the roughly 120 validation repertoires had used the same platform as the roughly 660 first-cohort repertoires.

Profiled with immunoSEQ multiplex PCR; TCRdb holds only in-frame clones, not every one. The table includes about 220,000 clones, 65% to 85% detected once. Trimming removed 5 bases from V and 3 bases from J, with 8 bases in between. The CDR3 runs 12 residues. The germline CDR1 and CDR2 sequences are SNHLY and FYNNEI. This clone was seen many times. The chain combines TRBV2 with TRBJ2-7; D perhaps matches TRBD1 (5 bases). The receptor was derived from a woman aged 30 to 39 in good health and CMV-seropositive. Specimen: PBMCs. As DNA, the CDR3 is TGTGCCAGCAGTTACAGGTTCTACGAGCAGTACTTC. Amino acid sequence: CASSYRFYEQYF.